This T cell receptor beta chain is from a study of STAT5B mutations in CD4+ large granular lymphocyte leukemia (dated by TCRdb to between 2021 and 2024). Regarding the research as a whole: When cryopreserved patient cells were available, CD8+ cells were depleted as a first step, and selection with anti-CD4 microbeads followed. The TCRbeta repertoires of CD4+ T-cell large granular lymphocyte leukemia patients were compared with the TCRbeta repertoires of healthy blood donors. Flow cytometry on FACSCanto II or FACSVerse showed that the purified fractions were more than 95% pure among lymphocytes. General conclusions and limits of the study: Main leukemic clonotypes were private to each patient, although under 30% appeared at low frequency in other patients' non-leukemic repertoires. The data were not HLA-matched, and the relatively small sample size could explain the higher clonality seen in CD4+ compared with CD8+ T-LGLL. Compared with healthy CD4+ repertoires, CD4-sorted patient repertoires appeared more clonal, and this difference remained even after the putative leukemic clones were removed. Heterogeneous cell sources were used for patients, and only 6 or 7 CD4-sorted patient samples were included in the clonality comparison with healthy controls.

With respect to this clone: Its antigen is not yet known. Base qualities were left out, and no much larger clone turns up one base away.

The CD4+ T-LGLL patients were recruited through hematology units in Padova (Italy), Helsinki (Finland) and Shinshu (Japan). Depending on what sample material was available, patient samples were either unselected PBMC or bead-purified CD4+, CD4+CD8+, CD57+ or CD56+ fractions. Deep amplicon sequencing of the same DNA produced somatic STAT5B mutation profiles, and these profiles were combined with the patient TCRbeta data. All TCR-sequenced material derived from peripheral blood: patient blood samples and healthy donor buffy coats. Peripheral blood mononuclear cells were isolated by Ficoll-Hypaque gradient centrifugation. The Gentra Puregene Cell and Tissue kit was used for genomic DNA extraction, and quantification was performed on a Qubit 2.0 fluorometer. The immunoSEQ assay at survey resolution was applied to genomic DNA for sequencing of TCRbeta rearrangements. The authors' pipeline ran thus. Any clonotype making up more than 5% of the repertoire was considered a putative leukemic clone, which gave 59 such clones in around 27 patients. A lowest detectable productive clonotype frequency of 2.59 x 10-5 was observed in the TCR sequencing data. Analyses included only productive TCRbeta rearrangements, meaning complete and in-frame sequences. Simpson clonality, calculated in the immunoSEQ Analyzer version 3.0, was used as the measure of sample clonality. Based on frequency, clones were grouped as very rare, small, medium, large (1-20%) or hyperexpanded (>20%). OLGA 1.2.3 estimated generation probabilities, VDJtools produced V-gene circos plots, VDJdb was queried for specificities, and GLIPH identified CDR3 motifs. TCRdb obtained this table from immuneACCESS and retained in-frame rearrangements with V and J assigned. These tables miss some clones; where compared with another copy, unresolved V genes account for less than half of the shortfall, and the remainder is unexplained. V, J and clone size are those of that table, while D and trimming were read from the DNA. The sample data list over a thousand clones, and roughly 78% of these were observed just once. The ten largest make up 65% to 80% of the sample.

Input material: PBMCs. The TCR was taken from a man in his 70s with CD4+ T-cell large granular lymphocyte leukemia.

The nucleotide sequence is TGCGCCAGCAGTCCGCAACAGGGTGGCGAACTGTTTTTT. This encodes CASSPQQGGELFF. The sequence links TRBV10-1 to TRBJ1-4, and TRBD1 may be the D gene, going by 6 matching bases. V and J are truncated by 5 bases and 12 bases respectively, leaving an intervening sequence of 16 bases. The CDR3 starts with the cysteine, ends with the phenylalanine, and has 13 residues. Of all the DNA, just the CDR3 is kept, 39 bases in frame from base 1. CDR1 is given as WNHNN and CDR2 as SYGVQD, both from the germline V gene (reference sequence).